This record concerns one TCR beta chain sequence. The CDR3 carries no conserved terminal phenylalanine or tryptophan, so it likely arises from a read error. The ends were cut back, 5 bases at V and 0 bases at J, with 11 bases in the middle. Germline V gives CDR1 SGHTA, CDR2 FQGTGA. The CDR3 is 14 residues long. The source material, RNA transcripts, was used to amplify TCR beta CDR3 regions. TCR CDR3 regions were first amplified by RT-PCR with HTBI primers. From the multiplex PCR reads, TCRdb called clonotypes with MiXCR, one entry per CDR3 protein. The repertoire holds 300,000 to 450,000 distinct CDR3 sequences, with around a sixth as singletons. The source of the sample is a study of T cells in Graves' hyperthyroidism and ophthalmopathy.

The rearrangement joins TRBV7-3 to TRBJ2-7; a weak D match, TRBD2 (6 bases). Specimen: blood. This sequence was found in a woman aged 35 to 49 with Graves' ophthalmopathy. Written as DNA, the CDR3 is TGTGCCAGCAGCCCCGTCGGGAGCTCCTACGAGCAGTACCTC. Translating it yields CASSPVGSSYEQYL.